This T cell receptor beta chain is drawn from a study of blood T cell repertoires in COVID-19. Study overall: Material from acute and convalescent COVID-19 was sourced from the United States, Italy and Spain. PBMCs, B-cell-depleted T cells, or T cells were the source of the cDNA or gDNA that made up the material.

Authors' methods: Nucleated cell number was recorded as an estimate derived from reference gene primer amplification. Clones were read by immunoSEQ multiplex PCR, and TCRdb kept only the in-frame ones, dropping some. V and J calls and clone size follow that table, whereas D and trimming were derived from the DNA. The repertoire has about 200,000 clones, around 83% of them found once; the top ten carry approximately 8.4%. Seattle enrolled patients during active infection and tracked them longitudinally. V trimming: 0 bases; J trimming: 7 bases; junction bases outside the gene matches: 6. Germline loops: CDR1 LGHDT, CDR2 YNNKEL (reference sequence). CDR3 length: 15 amino acids.

Sequenced input: peripheral blood. The rearrangement links TRBV3-1 (or the pseudogene TRBV3-2) to TRBJ1-5; TRBD1 matches at 7 bases. The receptor comes from a woman of 80 years or more with COVID-19, enrolled during active disease. The CDR3 is CASSQDPTGRQPQHF. CDR3 coding DNA: TGTGCCAGCAGCCAAGACCCGACAGGGCGGCAGCCCCAGCATTTT.